One and the same sample provided the 23 T cell receptor beta chains below, sequenced in a study of PD-L1 blockade in urothelial cancer. Sample time point: pretreatment peripheral blood. Repertoires were generated with immunoSEQ multiplex PCR, while TCRdb's copy carries only in-frame clones and drops some. In the table there are about 93,000 clones, around 91% of which are singletons. Source: PBMCs, taken around atezolizumab (anti-PD-L1) treatment. These receptors came from a man in his 60s with urothelial cancer.

The rearrangement uses TRBV7-2 and TRBJ2-3; the match to TRBD2 covers 7 bases. This CDR3 is 16 amino acids long. Per germline, CDR1 SGHTA and CDR2 FQGNSA. With 2 bases clipped from V and 0 bases from J, the junction kept 5 bases outside the gene matches. Here the CDR3 DNA reads TGTGCCAGCAGCTTAATGCGGGGGACTAGCACAGATACGCAGTATTTT. Its protein product is CASSLMRGTSTDTQYF.

The V and J genes are TRBV5-1 and TRBJ2-1; D is undetermined. This CDR3 region has 13 residues. Germline-derived CDR1 and CDR2 are SGHRS and YFSETQ. Trimming left V 1 base short and J 10 bases short, with 12 bases between. The CDR3 protein is CASSLTQAKEQFF. CDR3 coding DNA: TGCGCCAGCAGCTTGACGCAGGCTAAAGAGCAGTTCTTC.

This sequence joins TRBV30 and TRBJ1-5, with 7 bases matching TRBD1. V dropped 0 bases and J dropped 5; count of bases not matched to a gene: 7. From germline, CDR1 is GTSNPN and CDR2 SVGIG (reference sequence). There are 15 residues in the CDR3. As DNA, the CDR3 is TGTGCCTGGAGTGTACTTAAGGGGGCCGATCAGCCCCAGCATTTT. It encodes CAWSVLKGADQPQHF. Supplemented by reference TRBV30 and TRBJ1-5, the full variable domain reads SQTIHQWPATLVQPVGSPLSLECTVEGTSNPNLYWYRQAAGRGLQLLFYSVGIGQISSEVPQNLSASRPQDRQFILSSKKLLLSDSGFYLCAWSVLKGADQPQHFGDGTRLSIL.

This sequence joins TRBV11-2 and TRBJ1-2; TRBD1 is a possible D gene (6 bases). The CDR3 length is 16 residues. The V and J ends lost 0 bases and 0 bases respectively, with 11 bases between them. Germline V gene data show CDR1 as SGHAT and CDR2 as FQNNGV. For the CDR3, the DNA is TGTGCCAGCAGCTTAGATACAGGGATTTCTAACTATGGCTACACCTTC. As protein: CASSLDTGISNYGYTF.

The chain has TRBV6-5 and TRBJ2-3; 14 nucleotides align to TRBD2. The ends lost 2 bases at V and 10 bases at J; junction bases unmatched: 8. The CDR3 consists of 16 residues. CDR1 is MNHEY and CDR2 is SVGAGI in the germline V gene. This chain's CDR3 is CASSYDGTSGGGAQYF. Here the CDR3 DNA reads TGTGCCAGCAGTTACGATGGGACTAGCGGGGGAGGGGCGCAGTATTTT.

This chain uses TRBV15 with TRBJ2-3; 11 bases are shared with TRBD2. Looked up from germline, CDR1 is LNHNV and CDR2 is YYDKDF (reference sequence). This CDR3 has 18 amino acids. V lost 2 bases to trimming and J lost 0 bases; unmatched junction nucleotides: 7. In DNA form, the CDR3 reads TGTGCCACCAGCAGATCGCTCCTAGCGGGGGGTAGCACAGATACGCAGTATTTT. Amino acid sequence: CATSRSLLAGGSTDTQYF.

The chain couples TRBV9 to TRBJ1-1; D is uncertain. The germline V gene encodes CDR1 SGDLS and CDR2 YYNGEE. V lost 5 bases to trimming and J lost 0 bases, with 11 bases between them. The CDR3 totals 14 residues. DNA of the CDR3: TGTGCCAGCAGTCCCAGAAGTTTGAACACTGAAGCTTTCTTT. Its translation: CASSPRSLNTEAFF.

J is TRBJ1-2 and V is TRBV6-1; weak D call: TRBD1 (6 bases). Deletions cut 8 bases from V and 0 bases from J, with 13 bases between. CDR3 length equals 14 residues. Per the germline V gene, CDR1 is MNHNS and CDR2 is SASEGT. The CDR3 reads CASGEQGANYGYTF. CDR3 in DNA: TGTGCCAGCGGAGAACAGGGAGCTAACTATGGCTACACCTTC.

The DNA of the CDR3 is TGCGCCAGCAGCCCCAGGGGAGTCAGAGCAGAGACCCAGTACTTC. Translating gives CASSPRGVRAETQYF. The genes are TRBV4-3 and TRBJ2-5; tentative D call: TRBD1 (6 bases). V was pared by 4 bases and J by 4 bases, with 16 bases between. Germline loops: CDR1 LGHNA, CDR2 YSLEER. This CDR3 comprises 15 residues.

The chain couples TRBV5-8 to TRBJ1-5; 8 nucleotides line up with TRBD1. With V trimmed by 7 bases and J by 4 bases, 10 bases remained unmatched. The CDR3 runs 15 residues. Germline assignment: CDR1 SGHTS and CDR2 YDEGEE. The DNA for the CDR3 is TGTGCCAGCGTACGAGGACAGGGCCTTAATCAGCCCCAGCATTTT. It codes for CASVRGQGLNQPQHF.

V is TRBV19 and J is TRBJ2-7, with 7 bases identical to TRBD1. This CDR3 is built from 13 residues. Germline V gene data show CDR1 as LNHDA and CDR2 as SQIVND (reference sequence). Germline trimming cut 2 bases from V and 7 bases from J; bases unmatched to any gene: 5. CDR3: CASSINTGEEQYF. The CDR3 region has the DNA TGTGCCAGTAGTATAAATACAGGGGAAGAGCAGTACTTC.

This clone has only a few counts. This sequence joins TRBV11-2 and TRBJ1-2; D possibly corresponds to TRBD1 (6 bases). Germline V gene sequence: CDR1 SGHAT, CDR2 FQNNGV. V was clipped by 4 bases and J by 8 bases, with 23 bases between them. CDR3 size: 16 residues. Here the CDR3 reads CASSSHRGSGGEGYTF. The CDR3 DNA reads TGTGCCAGCAGCTCCCACCGAGGTTCGGGGGGCGAAGGCTACACCTTC.

This sequence joins TRBV28 and TRBJ2-5; 10 positions agree with TRBD2. The CDR3 runs 15 residues. Germline trimming cut 6 bases from V and 5 bases from J; bases unmatched to any gene: 9. The germline gives CDR1 MDHEN, CDR2 SYDVKM. CDR3 nucleotides: TGTGCCAGCAGCCAACCGGGACTAGCGTCGGAGACCCAGTACTTC. This encodes CASSQPGLASETQYF.

This chain uses TRBV2 with TRBJ2-3, with 9 bases aligning to TRBD2. The CDR3 covers 15 residues. Trimming took 5 bases from V and 0 from J; bases not matched to a gene: 3. CDR1 and CDR2 from the germline V gene are SNHLY and FYNNEI. The chain's CDR3 is CASSQSGRSTDTQYF. CDR3 in DNA: TGTGCCAGCAGTCAGAGCGGGAGGAGCACAGATACGCAGTATTTT.

In this sample, this clone turned up once. The rearrangement joins TRBV4-2 to TRBJ2-2; TRBD2 might be the D (7 bases). The CDR3 loop spans 15 amino acids. Germline loops: CDR1 LGHNA, CDR2 YNFKEQ. V was shortened by 3 bases and J by 4 bases, with 12 bases between the two germline ends. CDR3 sequence (DNA): TGTGCCAGCAGCCAGGGGGGGGCGCCCACCGGGGAGCTGTTTTTT. It translates to CASSQGGAPTGELFF.

This chain joins TRBV15 and TRBJ1-1, with D unclear. The germline V and J ends were trimmed by 0 bases and 0 bases, with 11 bases remaining between them. Germline V gene data show CDR1 as LNHNV and CDR2 as YYDKDF (reference sequence). The CDR3 runs to 16 residues. CDR3 coding DNA: TGTGCCACCAGCAGAGATCGGTACAGCTTGAACACTGAAGCTTTCTTT. It codes for CATSRDRYSLNTEAFF.

The CDR3 bases are TGTGCCAGCAGCCCCCTCTGGCAAGCTTTCTTT. Translated: CASSPLWQAFF. V gene TRBV7-2 combines with J gene TRBJ1-1, with unresolved D. Germline-derived CDR1 and CDR2 are SGHTA and FQGNSA. The CDR3 totals 11 residues. V lost 5 bases and J lost 9, with 10 bases in between.

This chain connects TRBV4-2 to TRBJ2-7; D possibly corresponds to TRBD1 (6 bases). Germline loops: CDR1 LGHNA, CDR2 YNFKEQ. The CDR3 extends over 13 amino acids. V was shortened by 6 bases and J by 6 bases, with 15 bases between the two germline ends. The CDR3 is CASRPQGSSEQYF. Written as DNA, the CDR3 is TGTGCCAGCAGACCACAGGGTTCGAGCGAGCAGTACTTC.

The J gene is TRBJ2-1, the V gene TRBV30; 13 bases line up with TRBD2. V trimming: 2 bases; J trimming: 4 bases; junction bases outside the gene matches: 8. The germline V gene has CDR1 GTSNPN and CDR2 SVGIG (reference sequence). This CDR3 region has 17 residues. CDR3 in DNA: TGTGCCTGGAGTCCTTGGCGGACTAGCGGGAGATACAATGAGCAGTTCTTC. This gives the protein CAWSPWRTSGRYNEQFF.

As to this clone: The DNA is left out, because the CDR3 cannot be placed on it with certainty; the CDR3 is given as TCRdb lists it. The rearrangement joins TRBV29-1 to TRBJ2-7; the listed D gene, TRBD1, was not tested against the DNA. Counting both end residues, the CDR3 totals 14 amino acids. Per germline, CDR1 SQVTM and CDR2 ANQGSEA. The CDR3 here is CSVFWQGLFNEQYF.

V and J are TRBV4-1 and TRBJ2-5; weak D call: TRBD2 (5 bases). V lost 2 bases, J lost 2 bases, and 12 bases lay in between. CDR1 is MGHRA and CDR2 is YSYEKL in the germline V gene. There are 15 residues in the CDR3. CDR3 amino acids: CASSQLPGIQETQYF. In DNA, the CDR3 is TGCGCCAGCAGCCAACTCCCGGGGATACAAGAGACCCAGTACTTC.

J is TRBJ1-5 and V is TRBV7-2; D is unresolved. The CDR3 has 13 residues. Germline CDR1 SGHTA, CDR2 FQGNSA. V was trimmed by 5 bases and J by 5 bases, leaving 10 bases between them. The CDR3 DNA follows: TGTGCCAGCAGCCCTGTAACGGATCAGCCCCAGCATTTT. Amino acid sequence: CASSPVTDQPQHF. The entire variable domain, with the rest obtained from reference TRBV7-2 and TRBJ1-5, is as follows: GAGVSQSPSNKVTEKGKDVELRCDPISGHTALYWYRQSLGQGLEFLIYFQGNSAPDKSGLPSDRFSAERTGGSVSTLTIQRTQQEDSAVYLCASSPVTDQPQHFGDGTRLSIL.

This chain uses TRBV6-4 with TRBJ1-3, with a tentative D call TRBD1 (6 bases). The germline V gene encodes CDR1 MRHNA and CDR2 SNTAGT. V was pared by 3 bases and J by 0 bases, with 15 bases between. The CDR3 loop spans 17 amino acids. CDR3 sequence reads: CASSERLQGVSGNTIYF. CDR3 bases: TGTGCCAGCAGTGAACGATTACAGGGCGTCTCTGGAAACACCATATATTTT.